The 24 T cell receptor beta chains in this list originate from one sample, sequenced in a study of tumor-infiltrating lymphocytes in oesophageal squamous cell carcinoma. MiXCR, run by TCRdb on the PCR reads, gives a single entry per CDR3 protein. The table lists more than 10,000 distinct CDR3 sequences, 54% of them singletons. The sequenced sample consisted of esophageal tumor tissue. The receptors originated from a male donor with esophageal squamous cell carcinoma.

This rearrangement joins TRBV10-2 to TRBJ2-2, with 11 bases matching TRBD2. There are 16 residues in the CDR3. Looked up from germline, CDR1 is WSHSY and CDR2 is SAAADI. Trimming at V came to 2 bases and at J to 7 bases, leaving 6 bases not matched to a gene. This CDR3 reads CASSETTSGSRGELFF. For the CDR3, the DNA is TGCGCCAGCAGTGAGACCACTAGCGGGAGTCGCGGGGAGCTGTTTTTT.

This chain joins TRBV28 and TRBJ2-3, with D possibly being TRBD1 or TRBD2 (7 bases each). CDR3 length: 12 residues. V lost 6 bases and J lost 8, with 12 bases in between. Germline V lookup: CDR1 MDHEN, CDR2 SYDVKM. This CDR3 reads CASSRRGGTQYF. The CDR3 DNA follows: TGTGCCAGCAGCCGCAGGGGGGGTACGCAGTATTTT.

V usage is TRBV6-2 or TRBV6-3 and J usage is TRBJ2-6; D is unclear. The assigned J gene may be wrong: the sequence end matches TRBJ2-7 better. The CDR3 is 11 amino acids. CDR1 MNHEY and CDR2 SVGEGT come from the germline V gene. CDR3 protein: CASSIDYEQYF. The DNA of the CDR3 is TGTGCCAGCAGTATAGACTACGAGCAGTACTTC.

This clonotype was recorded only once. The DNA for the CDR3 is TGTGCCAGCAGCTTAGAGGCTCCAGCCCATGAGCAGTTCTTC. Its protein is CASSLEAPAHEQFF. V gene TRBV7-4 combines with J gene TRBJ2-7; no clear D. Matching the DNA end better, TRBJ2-1 makes the J call doubtful. This CDR3 comprises 14 residues. Per the germline V gene, CDR1 is SGHVT and CDR2 is SQSDAQ.

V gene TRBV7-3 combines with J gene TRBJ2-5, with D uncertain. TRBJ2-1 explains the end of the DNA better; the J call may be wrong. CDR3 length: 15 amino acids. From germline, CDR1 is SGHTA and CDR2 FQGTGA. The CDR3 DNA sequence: TGTGCCAGCAGCTTAGTGGGAACCTCCTACAATGAGCAGTTCTTC. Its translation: CASSLVGTSYNEQFF.

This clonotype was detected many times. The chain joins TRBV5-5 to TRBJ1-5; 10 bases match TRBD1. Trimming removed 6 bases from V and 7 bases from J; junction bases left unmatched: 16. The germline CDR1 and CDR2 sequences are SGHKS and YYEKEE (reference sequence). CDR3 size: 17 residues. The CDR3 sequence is CASNPSLGTGAGQPQHF. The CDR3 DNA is TGTGCCAGCAACCCTTCCTTAGGGACAGGGGCGGGGCAGCCCCAGCATTTT.

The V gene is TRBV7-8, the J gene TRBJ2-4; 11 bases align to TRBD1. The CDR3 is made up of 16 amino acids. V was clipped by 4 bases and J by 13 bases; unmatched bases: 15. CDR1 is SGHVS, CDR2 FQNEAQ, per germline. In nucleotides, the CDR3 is TGTGCCAGCAGCTCCCGGGACAGGGGGGACTACAATGAGCAGTACTTC. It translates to CASSSRDRGDYNEQYF.

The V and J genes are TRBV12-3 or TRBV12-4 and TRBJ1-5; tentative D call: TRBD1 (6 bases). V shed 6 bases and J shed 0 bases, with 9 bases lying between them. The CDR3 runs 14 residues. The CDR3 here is CASSGTNSNQPQHF. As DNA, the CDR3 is TGTGCCAGCAGCGGGACAAATAGCAATCAGCCCCAGCATTTT.

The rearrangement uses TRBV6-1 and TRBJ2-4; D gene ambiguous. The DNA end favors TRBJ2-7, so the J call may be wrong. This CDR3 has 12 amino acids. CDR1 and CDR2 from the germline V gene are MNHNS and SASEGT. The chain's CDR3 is CASSQSSYEQYF. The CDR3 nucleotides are TGTGCCAGCAGTCAGAGCTCCTACGAGCAGTACTTC.

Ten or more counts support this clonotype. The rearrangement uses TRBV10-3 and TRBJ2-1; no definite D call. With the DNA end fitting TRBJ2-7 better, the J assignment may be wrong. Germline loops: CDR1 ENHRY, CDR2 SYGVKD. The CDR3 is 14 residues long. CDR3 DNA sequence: TGTGCCATCAGTGAGTCGGACGGCTACAATGAGCAGTACTTC. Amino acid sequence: CAISESDGYNEQYF.

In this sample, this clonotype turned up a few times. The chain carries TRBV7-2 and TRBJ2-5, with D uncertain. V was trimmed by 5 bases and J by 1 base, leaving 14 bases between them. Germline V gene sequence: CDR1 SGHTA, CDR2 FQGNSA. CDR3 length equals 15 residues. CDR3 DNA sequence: TGTGCCAGCAGCCCTGCATGGGCCCGCCAAGAGACCCAGTACTTC. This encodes CASSPAWARQETQYF. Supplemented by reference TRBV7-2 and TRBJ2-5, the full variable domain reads GAGVSQSPSNKVTEKGKDVELRCDPISGHTALYWYRQSLGQGLEFLIYFQGNSAPDKSGLPSDRFSAERTGGSVSTLTIQRTQQEDSAVYLCASSPAWARQETQYFGPGTRLLVL.

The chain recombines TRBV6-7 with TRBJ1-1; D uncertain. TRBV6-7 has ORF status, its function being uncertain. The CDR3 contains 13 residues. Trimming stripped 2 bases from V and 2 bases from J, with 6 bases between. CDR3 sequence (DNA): TGTGCCAGCAGTTACCCCGGCAACACTGAAGCTTTCTTT. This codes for CASSYPGNTEAFF.

CDR3 in DNA: TGCGCCAGCAGGGGGTGGGGATCGCAAGAGACCCAGTACTTC. It specifies CASRGWGSQETQYF. This chain joins TRBV5-1 and TRBJ2-5; D is unresolved. The CDR3 is 14 residues long. Trimming shortened V by 5 bases and J by 2 bases, and 13 bases separated the two germline ends. Per the germline V gene, CDR1 is SGHRS and CDR2 is YFSETQ. Full variable domain (outside the CDR3, taken from reference TRBV5-1 and TRBJ2-5): KAGVTQTPRYLIKTRGQQVTLSCSPISGHRSVSWYQQTPGQGLQFLFEYFSETQRNKGNFPGRFSGRQFSNSRSEMNVSTLELGDSALYLCASRGWGSQETQYFGPGTRLLVL.

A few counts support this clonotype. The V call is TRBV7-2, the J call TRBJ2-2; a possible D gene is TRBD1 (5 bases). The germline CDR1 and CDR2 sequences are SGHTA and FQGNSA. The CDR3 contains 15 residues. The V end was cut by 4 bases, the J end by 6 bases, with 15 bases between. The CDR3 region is CASSSLQGSSGELFF. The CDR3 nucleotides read TGTGCCAGCAGCTCCTTGCAGGGTAGTTCCGGGGAGCTGTTTTTT.

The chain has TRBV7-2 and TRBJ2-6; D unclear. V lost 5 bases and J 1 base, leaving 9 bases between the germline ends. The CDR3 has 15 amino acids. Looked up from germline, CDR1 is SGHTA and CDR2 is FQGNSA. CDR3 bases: TGTGCCAGCAGCCGTCGTCGGTCTGGGGCCAACGTCCTGACTTTC. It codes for CASSRRRSGANVLTF.

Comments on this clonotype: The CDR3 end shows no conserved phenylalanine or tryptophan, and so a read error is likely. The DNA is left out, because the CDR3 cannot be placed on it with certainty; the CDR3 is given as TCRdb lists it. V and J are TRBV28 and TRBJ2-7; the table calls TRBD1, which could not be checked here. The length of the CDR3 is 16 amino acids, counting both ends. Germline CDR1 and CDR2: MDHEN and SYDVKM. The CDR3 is CASSPDSAGYGYTFGS.

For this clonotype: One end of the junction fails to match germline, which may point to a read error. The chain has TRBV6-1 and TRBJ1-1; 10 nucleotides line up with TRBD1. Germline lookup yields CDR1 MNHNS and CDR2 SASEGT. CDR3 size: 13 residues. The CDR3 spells CASSDGTGALVVF. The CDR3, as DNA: TGTGCCAGCAGTGACGGGACAGGGGCTCTGGTCGTCTTT.

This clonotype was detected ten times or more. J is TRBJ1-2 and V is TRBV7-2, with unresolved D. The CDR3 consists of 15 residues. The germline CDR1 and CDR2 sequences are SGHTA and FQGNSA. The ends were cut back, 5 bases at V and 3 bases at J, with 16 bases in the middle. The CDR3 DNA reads TGTGCCAGCAGCGTCGGGCAGATAACGGACTATGGCTACACCTTC. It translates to CASSVGQITDYGYTF.

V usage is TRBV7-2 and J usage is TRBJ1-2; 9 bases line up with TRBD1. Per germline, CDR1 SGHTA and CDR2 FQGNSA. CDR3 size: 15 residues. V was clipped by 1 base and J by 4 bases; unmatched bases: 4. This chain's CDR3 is CASSLGTGGIYGYTF. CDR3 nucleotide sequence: TGTGCCAGCAGCTTAGGAACAGGGGGCATCTATGGCTACACCTTC.

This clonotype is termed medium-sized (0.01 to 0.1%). This CDR3 is CASSLSWVSNQPQHF. CDR3 nucleotide sequence: TGTGCCAGCAGCTTATCTTGGGTCAGCAATCAGCCCCAGCATTTT. The chain couples TRBV7-2 to TRBJ1-5; D call uncertain. Germline-derived CDR1 and CDR2 are SGHTA and FQGNSA. Trimming shortened V by 2 bases and J by 1 base, and 9 bases separated the two germline ends. CDR3 length equals 15 residues.

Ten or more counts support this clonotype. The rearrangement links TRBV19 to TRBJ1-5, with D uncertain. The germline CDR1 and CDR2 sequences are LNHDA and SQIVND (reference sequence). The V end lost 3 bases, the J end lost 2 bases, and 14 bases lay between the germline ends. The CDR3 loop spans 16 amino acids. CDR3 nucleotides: TGTGCCAGTAGTATTGAGGGTTCAGGAGGCAATCAGCCCCAGCATTTT. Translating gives CASSIEGSGGNQPQHF. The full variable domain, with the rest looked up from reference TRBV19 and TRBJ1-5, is DGGITQSPKYLFRKEGQNVTLSCEQNLNHDAMYWYRQDPGQGLRLIYYSQIVNDFQKGDIAEGYSVSREKKESFPLTVTSAQKNPTAFYLCASSIEGSGGNQPQHFGDGTRLSIL.

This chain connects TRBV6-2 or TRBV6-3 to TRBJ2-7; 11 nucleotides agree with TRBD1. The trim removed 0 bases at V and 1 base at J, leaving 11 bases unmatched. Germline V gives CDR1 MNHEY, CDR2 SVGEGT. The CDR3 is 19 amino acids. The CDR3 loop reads CASSYSADRGRVYSYEQYF. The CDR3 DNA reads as TGTGCCAGCAGTTACTCCGCGGACAGGGGGCGAGTGTATTCCTACGAGCAGTACTTC.

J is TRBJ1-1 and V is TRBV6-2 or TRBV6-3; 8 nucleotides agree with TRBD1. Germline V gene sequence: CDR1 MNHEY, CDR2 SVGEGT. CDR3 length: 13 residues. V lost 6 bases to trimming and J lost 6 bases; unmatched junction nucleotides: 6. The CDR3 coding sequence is TGTGCCAGCAGCCCCGACAGGGGCCCTGAAGCTTTCTTT. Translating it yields CASSPDRGPEAFF.

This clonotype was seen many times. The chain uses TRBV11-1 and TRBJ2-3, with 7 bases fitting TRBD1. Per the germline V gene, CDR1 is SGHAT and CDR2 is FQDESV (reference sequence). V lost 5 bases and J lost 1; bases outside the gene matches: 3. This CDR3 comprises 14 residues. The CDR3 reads CASSTGQGTDTQYF. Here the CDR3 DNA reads TGTGCCAGCAGCACTGGACAGGGCACAGATACGCAGTATTTT. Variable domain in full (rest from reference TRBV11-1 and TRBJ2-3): EAEVAQSPRYKITEKSQAVAFWCDPISGHATLYWYRQILGQGPELLVQFQDESVVDDSQLPKDRFSAERLKGVDSTLKIQPAELGDSAMYLCASSTGQGTDTQYFGPGTRLTVL.